One T cell receptor beta chain is described in this entry. Its cognate antigen is unknown. Produced via immunoSEQ multiplex PCR; TCRdb's table is partial and in-frame only. This table holds over 95,000 clones, roughly 74% found once. The source of the sample is a study of radiotherapy plus CTLA-4 blockade in lung cancer. Chemo-refractory metastatic non-small-cell lung cancer patients were treated with focal radiation plus CTLA-4 blockade with ipilimumab. Broader study findings: Radiotherapy with ipilimumab was followed by blood expansion of tumor-derived clones. Reports state that early shifts in blood T cell clones, with interferon-beta, best predicted response.

The clonotype originates from a human donor with non-small cell lung cancer who had a partial response to radiotherapy plus ipilimumab. Some clones in this sample may be carry-over from other donors' samples. Material: peripheral blood, obtained from a patient treated with radiotherapy plus ipilimumab.

CDR3 protein: CASSLENIQYF. The CDR3 coding sequence is TGTGCCAGCAGTTTAGAGAACATTCAGTACTTC. The chain employs TRBV28 and TRBJ2-4; D gene ambiguous. CDR1 and CDR2 (germline): MDHEN, SYDVKM. Trimming took off 2 bases at V and 7 bases at J, with 3 bases between the two ends. The CDR3 has 11 amino acids.